The entry below describes one T cell receptor beta chain. The data were produced by immunoSEQ multiplex PCR, yet TCRdb's version contains in-frame clones alone and is incomplete. The sample holds hundreds of thousands of clones, 89% seen once. CDR1 and CDR2 (germline): SGHRS, YFSETQ. The CDR3 covers 18 residues. Trimming left V 4 bases short and J 6 bases short, with 26 bases between. The sample comes from a study of Ad26.COV2.S vaccination and SARS-CoV-2 variants. Treatment indicated: approximately 18 received Ad26.COV2.S at low or high dose, single or two shots; a few received placebo; per-sample allocation not given. Collection of the samples took place on day 63 after the first injection of vaccine or placebo.

This clonotype originated in a person between 18 and 60 years old who received the Ad26.COV2.S COVID-19 vaccine or a placebo. The material sequenced was peripheral blood, taken in a trial of Ad26.COV2.S vaccine versus placebo. The chain carries TRBV5-1 and TRBJ1-5, with D maybe TRBD1 (6 bases). The CDR3 reads CASSLTPGGSTGGQPQHF. In DNA, the CDR3 is TGCGCCAGCAGCCTAACTCCCGGGGGCTCAACCGGGGGTCAGCCCCAGCATTTT.